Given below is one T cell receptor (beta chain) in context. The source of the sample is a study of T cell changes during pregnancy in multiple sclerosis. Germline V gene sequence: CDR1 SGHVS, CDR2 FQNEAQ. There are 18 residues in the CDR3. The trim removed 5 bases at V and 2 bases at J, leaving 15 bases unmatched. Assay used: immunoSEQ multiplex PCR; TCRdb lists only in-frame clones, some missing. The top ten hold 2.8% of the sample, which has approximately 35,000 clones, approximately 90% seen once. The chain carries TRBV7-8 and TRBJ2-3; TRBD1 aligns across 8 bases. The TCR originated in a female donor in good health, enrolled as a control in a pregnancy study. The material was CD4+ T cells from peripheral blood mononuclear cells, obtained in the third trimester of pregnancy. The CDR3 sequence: CASSHSRGQVSPTDTQYF. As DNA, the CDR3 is TGTGCCAGCAGCCACTCCCGGGGACAGGTGTCCCCCACAGATACGCAGTATTTT.